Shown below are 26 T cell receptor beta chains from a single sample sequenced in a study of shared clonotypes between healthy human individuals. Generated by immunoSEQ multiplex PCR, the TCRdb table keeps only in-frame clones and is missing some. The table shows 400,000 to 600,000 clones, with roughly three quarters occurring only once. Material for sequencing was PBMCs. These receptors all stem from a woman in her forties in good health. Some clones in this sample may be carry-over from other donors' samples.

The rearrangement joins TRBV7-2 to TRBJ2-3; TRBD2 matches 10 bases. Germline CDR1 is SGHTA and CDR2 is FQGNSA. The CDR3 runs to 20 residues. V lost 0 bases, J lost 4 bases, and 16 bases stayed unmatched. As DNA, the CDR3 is TGTGCCAGCAGCTTAGCTGCCCCCCCCCTACTAGCGGGATTTTCAGATACGCAGTATTTT. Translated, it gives CASSLAAPPLLAGFSDTQYF.

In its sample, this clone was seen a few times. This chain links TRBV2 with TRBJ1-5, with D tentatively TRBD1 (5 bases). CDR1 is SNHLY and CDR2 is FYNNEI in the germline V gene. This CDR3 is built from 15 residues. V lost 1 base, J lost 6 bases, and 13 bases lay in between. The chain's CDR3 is CASSEVTVEGQPQHF. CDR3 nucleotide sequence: TGTGCCAGCAGTGAAGTGACAGTCGAGGGTCAGCCCCAGCATTTT.

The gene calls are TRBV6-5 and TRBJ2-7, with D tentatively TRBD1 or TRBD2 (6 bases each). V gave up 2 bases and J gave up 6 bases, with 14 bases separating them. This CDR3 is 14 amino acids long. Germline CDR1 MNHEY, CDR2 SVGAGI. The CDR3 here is CASSYPRGAGEQYF. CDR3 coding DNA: TGTGCCAGCAGTTACCCTAGGGGGGCGGGCGAGCAGTACTTC.

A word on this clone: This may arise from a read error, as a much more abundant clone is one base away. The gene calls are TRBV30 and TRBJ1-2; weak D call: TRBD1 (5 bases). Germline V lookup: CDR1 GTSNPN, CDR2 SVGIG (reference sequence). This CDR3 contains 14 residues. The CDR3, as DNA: TGTGTCTGGGGGGGACGAAGCTATAACTATGGCTACACCTTC. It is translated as CVWGGRSYNYGYTF.

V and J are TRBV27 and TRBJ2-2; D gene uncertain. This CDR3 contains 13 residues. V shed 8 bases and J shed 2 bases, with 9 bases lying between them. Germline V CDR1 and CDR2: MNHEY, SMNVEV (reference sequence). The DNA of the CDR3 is TGTGCCAGCCGAGATCTAAACACCGGGGAGCTGTTTTTT. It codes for CASRDLNTGELFF.

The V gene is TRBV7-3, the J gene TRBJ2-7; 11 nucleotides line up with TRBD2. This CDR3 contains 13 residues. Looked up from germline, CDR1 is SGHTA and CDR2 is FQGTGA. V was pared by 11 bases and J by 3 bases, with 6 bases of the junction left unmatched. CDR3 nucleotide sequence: TGTGCCGGAACGACTAGCGGGATCTACGAGCAGTACTTC. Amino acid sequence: CAGTTSGIYEQYF.

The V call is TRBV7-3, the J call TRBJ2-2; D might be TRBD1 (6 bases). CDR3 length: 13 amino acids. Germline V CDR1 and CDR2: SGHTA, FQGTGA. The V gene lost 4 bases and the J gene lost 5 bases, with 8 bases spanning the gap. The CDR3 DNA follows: TGTGCCAGCAGCTCTGGACAGACCGGGGAGCTGTTTTTT. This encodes CASSSGQTGELFF.

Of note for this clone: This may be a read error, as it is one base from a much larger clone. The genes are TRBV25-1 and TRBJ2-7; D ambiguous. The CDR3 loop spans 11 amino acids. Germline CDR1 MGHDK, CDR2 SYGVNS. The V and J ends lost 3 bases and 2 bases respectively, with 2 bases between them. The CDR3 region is CASSDAYEQYF. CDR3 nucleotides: TGTGCCAGCAGTGACGCCTACGAGCAGTACTTC.

In nucleotides, the CDR3 is TGTGCCAGCAGTACGGGACTAGCGGGCGTAGAGACCCAGTACTTC. Residues: CASSTGLAGVETQYF. The chain joins TRBV6-6 to TRBJ2-5; 12 positions match TRBD2. This CDR3 comprises 15 residues. The ends lost 5 bases at V and 4 bases at J; junction bases unmatched: 5. CDR1 and CDR2 (germline): MNHNY, SVGAGI (reference sequence).

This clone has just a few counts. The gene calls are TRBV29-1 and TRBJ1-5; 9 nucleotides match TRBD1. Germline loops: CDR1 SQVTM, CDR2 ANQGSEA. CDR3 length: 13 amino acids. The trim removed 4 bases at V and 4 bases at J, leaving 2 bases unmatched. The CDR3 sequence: CSVGDRANQPQHF. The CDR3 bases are TGCAGCGTTGGGGACAGGGCGAATCAGCCCCAGCATTTT. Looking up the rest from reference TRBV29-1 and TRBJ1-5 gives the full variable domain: SAVISQKPSRDICQRGTSLTIQCQVDSQVTMMFWYRQQPGQSLTLIATANQGSEATYESGFVIDKFPISRPNLTFSTLTVSNMSPEDSSIYLCSVGDRANQPQHFGDGTRLSIL.

The CDR3: CSVPGNRGPNEQFF. In nucleotides, the CDR3 is TGCAGCGTACCCGGGAACAGGGGGCCCAATGAGCAGTTCTTC. The chain carries TRBV29-1 and TRBJ2-1; 9 nucleotides match TRBD1. The ends lost 6 bases at V and 6 bases at J; junction bases unmatched: 9. Germline V gene lookup returns CDR1 SQVTM and CDR2 ANQGSEA. This CDR3 region has 14 residues.

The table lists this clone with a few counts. DNA of the CDR3: TGTGCCAGCAGTTTAGGCTATCTCTCTGGAAACACCATATATTTT. Protein: CASSLGYLSGNTIYF. The chain employs TRBV28 and TRBJ1-3; D ambiguous. Germline values: CDR1 MDHEN, CDR2 SYDVKM. V lost 2 bases and J 0 bases, leaving 8 bases between the germline ends. This CDR3 spans 15 amino acids.

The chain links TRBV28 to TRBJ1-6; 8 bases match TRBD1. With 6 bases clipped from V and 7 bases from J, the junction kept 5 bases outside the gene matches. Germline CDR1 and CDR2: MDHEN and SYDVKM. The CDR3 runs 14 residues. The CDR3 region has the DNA TGTGCCAGCAGACAGGGGGGCGAAAATTCACCCCTCCACTTT. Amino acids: CASRQGGENSPLHF.

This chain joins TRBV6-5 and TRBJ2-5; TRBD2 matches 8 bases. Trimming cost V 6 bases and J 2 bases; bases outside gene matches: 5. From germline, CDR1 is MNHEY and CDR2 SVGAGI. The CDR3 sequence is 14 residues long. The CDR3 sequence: CASRSLAVQETQYF. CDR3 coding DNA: TGTGCCAGCAGATCACTAGCGGTACAAGAGACCCAGTACTTC.

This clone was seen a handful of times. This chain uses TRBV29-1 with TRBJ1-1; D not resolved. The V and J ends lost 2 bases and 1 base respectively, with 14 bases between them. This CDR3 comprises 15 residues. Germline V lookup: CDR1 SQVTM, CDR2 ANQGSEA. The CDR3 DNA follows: TGCAGCGTTGAAAAAGAGGTCACCTCGAACACTGAAGCTTTCTTT. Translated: CSVEKEVTSNTEAFF.

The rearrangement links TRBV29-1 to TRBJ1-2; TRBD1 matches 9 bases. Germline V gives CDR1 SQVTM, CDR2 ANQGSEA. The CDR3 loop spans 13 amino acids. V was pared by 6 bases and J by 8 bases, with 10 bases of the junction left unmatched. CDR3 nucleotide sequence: TGCAGCGTGGGTACAGGGGGCCTTGGAGGCTACACCTTC. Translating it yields CSVGTGGLGGYTF.

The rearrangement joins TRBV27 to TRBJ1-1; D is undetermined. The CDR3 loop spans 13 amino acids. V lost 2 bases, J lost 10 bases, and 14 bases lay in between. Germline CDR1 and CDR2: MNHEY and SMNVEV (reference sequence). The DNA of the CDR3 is TGTGCCAGCAGTTTAAGGAGGGTAGGTACAGCTTTCTTT. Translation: CASSLRRVGTAFF.

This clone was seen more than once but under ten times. The CDR3 DNA reads TGTGCCAGCAGCGCATTCGGGGACTCCTACGAGCAGTACTTC. Translation: CASSAFGDSYEQYF. The genes are TRBV9 and TRBJ2-7, with D possibly being TRBD2 (5 bases). The V end was cut by 3 bases, the J end by 0 bases, with 10 bases between. Germline lookup yields CDR1 SGDLS and CDR2 YYNGEE. This CDR3 region has 14 residues. The full variable domain, in which reference TRBV9 and TRBJ2-7 provide the parts outside the CDR3, is DSGVTQTPKHLITATGQRVTLRCSPRSGDLSVYWYQQSLDQGLQFLIQYYNGEERAKGNILERFSAQQFPDLHSELNLSSLELGDSALYFCASSAFGDSYEQYFGPGTRLTVT.

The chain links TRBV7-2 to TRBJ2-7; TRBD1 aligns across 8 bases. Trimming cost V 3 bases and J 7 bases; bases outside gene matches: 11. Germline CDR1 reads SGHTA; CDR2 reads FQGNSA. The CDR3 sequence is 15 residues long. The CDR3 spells CASSFGMQGAGEQYF. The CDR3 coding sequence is TGTGCCAGCAGCTTTGGAATGCAGGGGGCGGGGGAGCAGTACTTC.

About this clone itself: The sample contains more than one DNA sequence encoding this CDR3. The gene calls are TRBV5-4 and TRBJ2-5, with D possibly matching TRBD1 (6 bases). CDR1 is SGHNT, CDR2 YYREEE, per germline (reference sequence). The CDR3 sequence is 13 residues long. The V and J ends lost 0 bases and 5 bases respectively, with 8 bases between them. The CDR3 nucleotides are TGTGCCAGCAGCTTGGACAGGGTGGAGACCCAGTACTTC. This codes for CASSLDRVETQYF. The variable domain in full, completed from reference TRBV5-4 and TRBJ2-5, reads ETGVTQSPTHLIKTRGQQVTLRCSSQSGHNTVSWYQQALGQGPQFIFQYYREEENGRGNFPPRFSGLQFPNYSSELNVNALELDDSALYLCASSLDRVETQYFGPGTRLLVL.

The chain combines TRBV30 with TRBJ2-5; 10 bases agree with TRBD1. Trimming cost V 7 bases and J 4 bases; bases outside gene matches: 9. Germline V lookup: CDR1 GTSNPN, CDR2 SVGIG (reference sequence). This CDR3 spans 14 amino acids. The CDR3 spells CASQDRGRVETQYF. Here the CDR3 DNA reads TGTGCCTCCCAGGACAGGGGGAGGGTAGAGACCCAGTACTTC.

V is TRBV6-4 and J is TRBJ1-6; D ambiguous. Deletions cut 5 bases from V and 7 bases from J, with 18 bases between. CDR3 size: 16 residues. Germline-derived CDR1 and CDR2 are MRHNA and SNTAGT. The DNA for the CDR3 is TGTGCCAGCAGTTCCGGGCCAGATGTGGGGAATTCACCCCTCCACTTT. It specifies CASSSGPDVGNSPLHF.

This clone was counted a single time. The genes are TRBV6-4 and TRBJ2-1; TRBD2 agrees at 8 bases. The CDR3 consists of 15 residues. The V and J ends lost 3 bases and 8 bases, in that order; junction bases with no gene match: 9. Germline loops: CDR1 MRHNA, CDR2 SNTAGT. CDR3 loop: CASSEGRSGSDEQFF. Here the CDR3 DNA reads TGTGCCAGCAGTGAAGGGCGAAGCGGGAGCGATGAGCAGTTCTTC.

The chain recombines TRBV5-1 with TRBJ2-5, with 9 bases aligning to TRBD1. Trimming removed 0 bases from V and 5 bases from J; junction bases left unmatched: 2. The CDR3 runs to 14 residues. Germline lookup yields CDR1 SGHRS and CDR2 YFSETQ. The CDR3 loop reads CASSLGTGVETQYF. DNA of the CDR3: TGCGCCAGCAGCTTGGGGACAGGGGTTGAGACCCAGTACTTC.

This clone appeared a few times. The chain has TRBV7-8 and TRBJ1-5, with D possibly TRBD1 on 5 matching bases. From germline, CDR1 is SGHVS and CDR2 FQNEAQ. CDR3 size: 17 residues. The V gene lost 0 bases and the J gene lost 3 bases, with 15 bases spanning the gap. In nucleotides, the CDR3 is TGTGCCAGCAGCTTAGCCAGGGAAGTTTTCGACAATCAGCCCCAGCATTTT. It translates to CASSLAREVFDNQPQHF. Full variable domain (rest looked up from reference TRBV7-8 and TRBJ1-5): GAGVSQSPRYKVAKRGQDVALRCDPISGHVSLFWYQQALGQGPEFLTYFQNEAQLDKSGLPSDRFFAERPEGSVSTLKIQRTQQEDSAVYLCASSLAREVFDNQPQHFGDGTRLSIL.

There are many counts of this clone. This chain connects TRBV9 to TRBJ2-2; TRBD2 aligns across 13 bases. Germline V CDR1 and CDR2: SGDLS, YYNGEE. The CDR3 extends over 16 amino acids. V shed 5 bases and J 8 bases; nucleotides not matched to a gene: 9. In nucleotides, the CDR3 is TGTGCCAGCAGAGGAGGAGGACTAGCGGGAGCTGGGGAGCTGTTTTTT. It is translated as CASRGGGLAGAGELFF.